A selection of T cell receptor beta chains follows, all from one sample in a study of OX40 agonist ivuxolimab in advanced cancers. The assay was immunoSEQ multiplex PCR, and TCRdb's table has in-frame clones only and misses some. Among fewer than 100,000 clones listed, over 70% were seen once. Here the sequenced sample was CD4+ or CD8+ T cells sorted from blood, taken in a trial of the OX40 agonist ivuxolimab. The receptors stem from an adult with an advanced solid tumor such as melanoma, head and neck, liver or kidney cancer. Each CDR3 is given with its conserved first and last residue.

v_call	j_call	cdr3_aa
TRBV7-2	TRBJ1-2	CASSLVPGSYGYTF
TRBV18	TRBJ2-7	CASSPMQGRYEQYF
TRBV2	TRBJ2-2	CASRAPPGDRNAGELFF
TRBV7-2	TRBJ2-2	CASSYQQGAGGELFF
TRBV5-1	TRBJ1-2	CASSLTGELNNYGYTF
TRBV6-5	TRBJ2-5	CASSQNRVWETQYF
TRBV27	TRBJ2-7	CASSSPGTGGHEQYF
TRBV2	TRBJ1-5	CASSAISQDQPQHF
TRBV7-9	TRBJ1-1	CASSLARAGAFF
TRBV5-6	TRBJ1-4	CASSLDRGLGKLFF
TRBV29-1	TRBJ1-2	CSVGSEYGYTF
TRBV5-4	TRBJ2-5	CASSWGGDGEETQYF
TRBV19	TRBJ2-3	CASGMVTTDTQYF
TRBV5-8	TRBJ2-5	CASSSYRAQETQYF
TRBV21-1	TRBJ2-3	CASSKITPDTQYF
TRBV7-2	TRBJ1-3	CASSRSPRADSGNTIYF
TRBV6-1	TRBJ2-3	CASSRDFKDTQYF
TRBV28	TRBJ1-2	CASSLGRFGYTF
TRBV30	TRBJ1-1	CAWGDRIYEAFF
TRBV10-3	TRBJ2-3	CAISGTSGSSVTDTQYF
TRBV5-1	TRBJ1-2	CASSSTGNYGYTF
TRBV28	TRBJ1-2	CASTLTGGNGYTF
TRBV5-1	TRBJ2-3	CASSSRTGETDTQYF
TRBV7-9	TRBJ2-7	CASSLENTGAGFDEQYF
TRBV25-1	TRBJ1-6	CASSEYRGLLSPLHF
TRBV18	TRBJ2-1	CASSPRTASSSYNEQFF
TRBV5-1	TRBJ2-7	CASSPSRGLAAASEQYF
TRBV10-1	TRBJ2-1	CASSEVAGVAREQFF
TRBV30	TRBJ1-5	CAWSAGGNQPQHF
TRBV5-1	TRBJ2-2	CASSPGGLTGELFF
TRBV11-3	TRBJ1-4	CASSPGQGTRREKLFF
TRBV18	TRBJ1-1	CASEGDTEAFF
TRBV5-6	TRBJ1-2	CASSPPTLGSGYTF
TRBV20-1	TRBJ1-3	CSVYGEDTIYF
TRBV10-1	TRBJ2-5	CASSESPLPRGPETQYF
TRBV19	TRBJ2-5	CASSINTDSAGTQYF
TRBV7-2	TRBJ1-5	CASSLVWGGNQPQHF
TRBV7-2	TRBJ2-5	CASSLVRGTRETQYF
TRBV6-6	TRBJ1-1	CASSDGQAKNTEAFF
TRBV28	TRBJ2-3	CASSFEEKDTQYF
TRBV28	TRBJ2-1	CASSYRYNEQFF
TRBV30	TRBJ2-5	CAWSVLIEGLETQYF
TRBV13	TRBJ1-1	CASSSSPGQMDTEAFF